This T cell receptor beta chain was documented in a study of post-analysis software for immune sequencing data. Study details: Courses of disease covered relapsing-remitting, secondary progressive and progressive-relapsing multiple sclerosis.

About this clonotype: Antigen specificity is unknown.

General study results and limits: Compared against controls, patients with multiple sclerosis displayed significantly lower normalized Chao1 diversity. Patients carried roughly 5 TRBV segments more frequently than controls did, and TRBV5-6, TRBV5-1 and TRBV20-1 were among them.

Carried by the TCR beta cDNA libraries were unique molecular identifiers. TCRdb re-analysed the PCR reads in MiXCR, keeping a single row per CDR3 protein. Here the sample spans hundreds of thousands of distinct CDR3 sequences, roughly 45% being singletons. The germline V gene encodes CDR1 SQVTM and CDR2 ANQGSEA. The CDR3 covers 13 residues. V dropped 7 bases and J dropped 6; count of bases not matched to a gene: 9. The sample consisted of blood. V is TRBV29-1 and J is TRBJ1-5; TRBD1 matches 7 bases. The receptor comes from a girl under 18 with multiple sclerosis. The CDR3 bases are TGCAGCGCAAACAGGGGTCTCCGTCAGCCCCAGCATTTT. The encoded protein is CSANRGLRQPQHF.